These 27 T cell receptor beta chains were all obtained from the same sample, sequenced in a study of blood T cells in healthy people across ages. A second about 6 to 12 cycle PCR used barcoded and J-beta primers. TCRdb analysed the 5' RACE reads with MiXCR anew, one entry per CDR3 protein. The table lists 1.5 million to 2 million distinct CDR3 sequences, roughly two fifths of them singletons. Source material: blood. The receptors were sampled from a human donor in good health.

As regards this clonotype: The conserved final phenylalanine or tryptophan is absent from the CDR3, which likely points to a read error. This chain links TRBV7-7 with TRBJ2-5; D ambiguous. This CDR3 region has 13 residues. Germline CDR1 SSHAT, CDR2 FNYEAQ (reference sequence). CDR3 sequence reads: CASSLGSQETQYV. In DNA form, the CDR3 reads TGTGCTAGCAGCTTAGGTAGTCAAGAGACCCAGTACGTC.

The chain is built from TRBV12-3 or TRBV12-4 and TRBJ1-1; TRBD1 might be the D (5 bases). The V and J ends lost 4 bases and 4 bases respectively, with 13 bases between them. CDR3 length: 14 residues. The CDR3 DNA sequence: TGTGCCAGCAGTTGTACGGGGGGAGGCACTGAAGCTTTCTTT. It yields the protein CASSCTGGGTEAFF.

This clonotype turned up a few times. The V call is TRBV12-3 or TRBV12-4, the J call TRBJ2-1, with 8 bases identical to TRBD1. This CDR3 is built from 17 residues. Unmatched junction bases numbered 7, after V lost 1 base and J lost 2 bases. The CDR3 DNA sequence: TGTGCCAGCAGTTTAGTCAAGGTACAGGGGGCCTACAATGAGCAGTTCTTC. Its protein is CASSLVKVQGAYNEQFF.

This clonotype was seen a few times. This sequence joins TRBV4-2 and TRBJ2-1, with D possibly matching TRBD1 (6 bases). CDR1 and CDR2 from the germline V gene are LGHNA and YNFKEQ. V was pared by 5 bases and J by 8 bases, with 19 bases between. The CDR3 is 15 amino acids. CDR3 region: CASSSGASRAYEQFF. The DNA for the CDR3 is TGTGCCAGCAGCTCAGGGGCTAGTAGGGCCTATGAGCAGTTCTTC.

The chain couples TRBV24-1 to TRBJ2-7; 7 positions agree with TRBD1. Trimming removed 4 bases from V and 0 bases from J; junction bases left unmatched: 2. Germline CDR1 KGHDR, CDR2 SFDVKD. The CDR3 is 14 amino acids. The CDR3 here is CATSEGGTSYEQYF. The DNA of the CDR3 is TGTGCCACCAGTGAAGGGGGCACCTCCTACGAGCAGTACTTC.

The sample holds a few counts of this clonotype. The chain has TRBV4-2 and TRBJ1-2; TRBD1 matches at 7 bases. The ends lost 4 bases at V and 8 bases at J; junction bases unmatched: 22. Germline CDR1 reads LGHNA; CDR2 reads YNFKEQ. The CDR3 totals 18 residues. The CDR3: CASSPGAPDGTVFGGYTF. The CDR3 nucleotides read TGTGCCAGCAGCCCCGGGGCTCCGGACGGGACAGTGTTTGGAGGCTACACCTTC.

This clonotype was counted once. This sequence joins TRBV6-2 or TRBV6-3 and TRBJ2-1; D possibly corresponds to TRBD1 (5 bases). With 4 bases removed from V and 0 bases from J, the gap between germline ends came to 22 bases. Germline CDR1 and CDR2: MNHEY and SVGEGT. The CDR3 sequence is 19 residues long. The CDR3 region is CASSSWTRAESSSYNEQFF. The DNA of the CDR3 is TGTGCCAGCAGTTCCTGGACAAGGGCCGAATCTAGCTCCTACAATGAGCAGTTCTTC.

This clonotype has just a few counts. The genes are TRBV7-2 and TRBJ2-3, with D uncertain. CDR3 length equals 14 residues. Germline assignment: CDR1 SGHTA and CDR2 FQGNSA. V was pared by 5 bases and J by 2 bases, with 11 bases between. This CDR3 reads CASSSWRYTDTQYF. The CDR3 DNA reads as TGTGCCAGCAGCAGCTGGCGGTACACAGATACGCAGTATTTT.

V usage is TRBV7-3 and J usage is TRBJ2-5; D uncertain. Gene TRBJ2-7 matches the end of the DNA better, so the J call may be wrong. The germline V gene has CDR1 SGHTA and CDR2 FQGTGA. The CDR3 has 13 amino acids. The CDR3 DNA reads TGTGCCAGCAGCTTAACGGGTACGTCCGAGCAGTACTTC. Translated: CASSLTGTSEQYF.

V usage is TRBV20-1 and J usage is TRBJ2-5; 10 bases match TRBD2. Unmatched junction bases numbered 9, after V lost 6 bases and J lost 5 bases. This CDR3 contains 14 residues. Germline lookup yields CDR1 DFQATT and CDR2 SNEGSKA (reference sequence). For the CDR3, the DNA is TGCAGTGCCAAACTAGCGGGGATATTGGAGACCCAGTACTTC. It specifies CSAKLAGILETQYF.

This clonotype appeared a few times. The rearrangement uses TRBV12-3 or TRBV12-4 and TRBJ2-1; 9 nucleotides line up with TRBD1. The ends lost 6 bases at V and 7 bases at J; junction bases unmatched: 7. This CDR3 region has 14 residues. The CDR3 loop is CASSLQGAENEQFF. The CDR3 nucleotides are TGTGCCAGCAGCTTACAGGGGGCGGAGAATGAGCAGTTCTTC.

The chain recombines TRBV15 with TRBJ1-1; maybe TRBD1 (5 bases). The CDR3 runs to 15 residues. V shed 0 bases and J shed 4 bases, with 12 bases lying between them. Germline loops: CDR1 LNHNV, CDR2 YYDKDF (reference sequence). In DNA, the CDR3 is TGTGCCACCAGCAGAGATCGGGGCGGGAGCACTGAAGCTTTCTTT. It codes for CATSRDRGGSTEAFF.

The chain has TRBV4-2 and TRBJ1-1; no clear D gene. V lost 4 bases and J 5 bases, leaving 14 bases between the germline ends. Germline V CDR1 and CDR2: LGHNA, YNFKEQ. The CDR3 extends over 14 amino acids. CDR3 residues: CASSPYGRETEAFF. The CDR3, as DNA: TGTGCCAGCAGCCCGTACGGACGGGAAACTGAAGCTTTCTTT.

In the case of this clonotype: An end of the junction differs from the germline gene, which may be a read error. The gene calls are TRBV3-1 and TRBJ1-6, with D uncertain. Germline V gives CDR1 LGHDT, CDR2 YNNKEL (reference sequence). The CDR3 has 14 residues. The CDR3 loop reads CASSPQQRNSPLQF. The CDR3 coding sequence is TGTGCCAGCAGCCCACAGCAACGAAATTCACCCCTCCAATTT.

This clonotype was counted between two and nine times. The V call is TRBV20-1, the J call TRBJ2-5, with 8 bases aligning to TRBD1. Germline V gene lookup returns CDR1 DFQATT and CDR2 SNEGSKA (reference sequence). The CDR3 runs to 16 residues. With V trimmed by 0 bases and J by 3 bases, 9 bases remained unmatched. Here the CDR3 reads CSARDVTGGLEETQYF. Written as DNA, the CDR3 is TGCAGTGCTAGAGACGTTACAGGGGGTTTAGAAGAGACCCAGTACTTC.

The rearrangement uses TRBV12-3 or TRBV12-4 and TRBJ1-2, with 9 bases aligning to TRBD1. The trim removed 4 bases at V and 8 bases at J, leaving 11 bases unmatched. The length of the CDR3 is 15 residues. The CDR3 reads CASSWDGQGLGGYTF. CDR3 DNA: TGTGCCAGCAGTTGGGATGGACAGGGGTTGGGAGGCTACACCTTC.

This clonotype was seen many times. The V call is TRBV9, the J call TRBJ1-1; D might be TRBD1 (6 bases). Trimming removed 4 bases from V and 0 bases from J, with 10 bases in between. This CDR3 comprises 14 residues. Germline loops: CDR1 SGDLS, CDR2 YYNGEE. CDR3 bases: TGTGCCAGCAGCTCCCGGACAGTGAACACTGAAGCTTTCTTT. This translates into CASSSRTVNTEAFF.

The J gene is TRBJ2-3, the V gene TRBV7-2; possible D gene TRBD1, 6 bases. Trimming removed 5 bases at V and 7 bases at J, with 13 bases between. CDR3 length: 13 amino acids. Germline V gene sequence: CDR1 SGHTA, CDR2 FQGNSA. CDR3 nucleotide sequence: TGTGCCAGCAGCAAAAACAGGGAGCATACGCAGTATTTT. This translates into CASSKNREHTQYF.

This chain links TRBV29-1 with TRBJ2-7; no reliable D call. The CDR3 spans 12 residues. Trimming cost V 4 bases and J 3 bases, with 10 bases left between them. Germline V gene sequence: CDR1 SQVTM, CDR2 ANQGSEA. The CDR3 protein is CSVGAGYYEQYF. The CDR3 bases are TGCAGCGTTGGGGCAGGCTACTACGAGCAGTACTTC.

Points on this clonotype: At one of its ends the junction is not consistent with the germline gene, which may arise from a read error. The CDR3 DNA is TGTGCCGGCAGCTTCTTTGGGGGGGGCACAGATACGCAGTATTTT. It specifies CAGSFFGGGTDTQYF. J is TRBJ2-3 and V is TRBV7-2; 7 nucleotides align to TRBD2. CDR1 and CDR2 (germline): SGHTA, FQGNSA. The CDR3 totals 15 residues.

The chain employs TRBV4-3 and TRBJ2-3; weak D call: TRBD2 (6 bases). With 3 bases removed from V and 0 bases from J, the gap between germline ends came to 16 bases. This CDR3 has 17 amino acids. CDR1 is LGHNA, CDR2 YSLEER, per germline. The CDR3 bases are TGCGCCAGCAGCCAGGAGGGGAGCGTGGAGAGCACAGATACGCAGTATTTT. As protein: CASSQEGSVESTDTQYF.

This clonotype appeared a few times. The chain employs TRBV7-2 and TRBJ2-7; TRBD2 matches 15 bases. The CDR3 runs 20 residues. Germline CDR1 is SGHTA and CDR2 is FQGNSA. Germline trimming cut 5 bases from V and 0 bases from J; bases unmatched to any gene: 14. This CDR3 reads CASSPNPGLAGGPRSYEQYF. CDR3 nucleotide sequence: TGTGCCAGCAGCCCAAATCCGGGACTAGCGGGGGGACCGCGCTCCTACGAGCAGTACTTC.

V and J are TRBV7-9 and TRBJ2-3; D not certain. Germline values: CDR1 SEHNR, CDR2 FQNEAQ (reference sequence). The germline V and J ends were trimmed by 5 bases and 6 bases, with 12 bases remaining between them. The CDR3 consists of 13 residues. CDR3: CASSGVTEDTQYF. The CDR3 coding sequence is TGTGCCAGCAGCGGGGTAACAGAGGATACGCAGTATTTT.

The chain employs TRBV7-2 and TRBJ2-7; D is possibly TRBD1 (6 bases). Between the trimmed V and J ends, which lost 3 bases and 6 bases, there was a span of 12 bases. Germline V gene lookup returns CDR1 SGHTA and CDR2 FQGNSA. The CDR3 runs to 13 residues. The CDR3 coding sequence is TGTGCCAGCAGCTTTTGGGGGCAAATCGAGCAGTACTTC. Protein: CASSFWGQIEQYF.

V gene TRBV7-2 combines with J gene TRBJ2-2; no firm D call. From germline, CDR1 is SGHTA and CDR2 FQGNSA. The CDR3 runs 16 residues. V was shortened by 6 bases and J by 2 bases, with 16 bases between the two germline ends. CDR3 DNA sequence: TGTGCCAGCAGTTCCGGGCCGACCTCTAACACCGGGGAGCTGTTTTTT. Residues: CASSSGPTSNTGELFF.

This clonotype was observed a few times. This sequence joins TRBV6-2 or TRBV6-3 and TRBJ1-1, with no clear D. Between the trimmed V and J ends, which lost 8 bases and 1 base, there was a span of 17 bases. Germline V gives CDR1 MNHEY, CDR2 SVGEGT. The length of the CDR3 is 15 residues. For the CDR3, the DNA is TGTGCCAGCCAACTTAACACGGCGAAGAACACTGAAGCTTTCTTT. It encodes CASQLNTAKNTEAFF.

This clonotype was seen a handful of times. The V call is TRBV10-3, the J call TRBJ2-7; a weak D match, TRBD2 (6 bases). V lost 6 bases, J lost 0 bases, and 18 bases lay in between. Germline V gene sequence: CDR1 ENHRY, CDR2 SYGVKD. CDR3 length: 16 amino acids. The chain's CDR3 is CAIRDPGKGLSYEQYF. In DNA, the CDR3 is TGTGCCATCAGAGACCCCGGGAAGGGACTCTCCTACGAGCAGTACTTC.